The clone carrying this T cell receptor (beta chain) was detected only a few times. Its specificity is unknown. Regarding treatment: around 19 received Ad26.COV2.S at low or high dose, single or two shots; about 5 received placebo; per-sample allocation not given. Sampling happened 63 days after the first vaccine or placebo injection. The data originate from a study of Ad26.COV2.S vaccination and SARS-CoV-2 variants. Points from the study as a whole: An underestimation of total T cell responses may have resulted from the TCR breadth and depth analyses.

This table comes from immunoSEQ multiplex PCR, and its TCRdb copy is limited to in-frame clones, with some not included. The table lists about 410,000 clones, about 92% of them singletons. Germline V lookup: CDR1 SGHVS, CDR2 FNYEAQ. V lost 5 bases, J lost 3 bases, and 17 bases lay in between. CDR3 length: 16 residues. Sequencing was performed on peripheral blood, taken in a trial of Ad26.COV2.S vaccine versus placebo. The source of this sequence is a person between 18 and 65 years old who received the Ad26.COV2.S COVID-19 vaccine or a placebo. V is TRBV7-6 and J is TRBJ1-3; perhaps TRBD1 as D (5 bases). This CDR3 reads CASSIHTSGSGNTIYF. DNA for the CDR3: TGTGCCAGCAGCATACATACCTCAGGGAGTGGAAACACCATATATTTT. Combining the CDR3 with reference TRBV7-6 and TRBJ1-3 gives the whole variable domain GAGVSQSPRYKVTKRGQDVALRCDPISGHVSLYWYRQALGQGPEFLTYFNYEAQQDKSGLPNDRFSAERPEGSISTLTIQRTEQRDSAMYRCASSIHTSGSGNTIYFGEGSWLTVV.